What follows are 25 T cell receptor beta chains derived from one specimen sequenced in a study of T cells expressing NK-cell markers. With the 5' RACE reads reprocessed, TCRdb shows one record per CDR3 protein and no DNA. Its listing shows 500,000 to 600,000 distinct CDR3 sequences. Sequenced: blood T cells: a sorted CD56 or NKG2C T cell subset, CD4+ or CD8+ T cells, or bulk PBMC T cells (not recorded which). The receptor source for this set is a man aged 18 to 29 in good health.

The CDR3 is CASSSGVSGGGQETQYF. V usage is TRBV5-5 and J usage is TRBJ2-5; TCRdb outputs TRBD1, but without DNA this stays unchecked. Germline CDR1 reads SGHKS; CDR2 reads YYEKEE (reference sequence). There are 17 residues in the CDR3.

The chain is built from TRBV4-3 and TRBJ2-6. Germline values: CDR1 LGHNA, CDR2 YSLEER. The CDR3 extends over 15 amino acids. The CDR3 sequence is CASSARNAGANVLTF.

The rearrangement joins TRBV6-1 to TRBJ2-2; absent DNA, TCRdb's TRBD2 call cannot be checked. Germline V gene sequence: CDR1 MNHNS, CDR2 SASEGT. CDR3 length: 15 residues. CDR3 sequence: CASTPGLAGAGELFF.

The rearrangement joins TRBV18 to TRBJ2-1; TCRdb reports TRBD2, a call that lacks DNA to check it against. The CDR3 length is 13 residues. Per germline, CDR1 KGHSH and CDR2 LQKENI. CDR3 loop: CATLAGGYNEQFF.

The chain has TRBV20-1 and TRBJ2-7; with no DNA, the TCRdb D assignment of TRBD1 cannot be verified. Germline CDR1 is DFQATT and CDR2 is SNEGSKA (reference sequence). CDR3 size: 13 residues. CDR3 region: CSQVPRGWGEQYF.

The CDR3 sequence is CASSQDRGSQETQYF. J is TRBJ2-5 and V is TRBV7-8; TCRdb lists TRBD1, though no DNA is available to test this call. The germline V gene encodes CDR1 SGHVS and CDR2 FQNEAQ. The CDR3 loop spans 15 amino acids.

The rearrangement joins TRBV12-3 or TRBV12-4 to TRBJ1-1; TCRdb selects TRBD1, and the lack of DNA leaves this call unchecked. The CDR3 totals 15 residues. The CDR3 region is CASSTLGQGLTEAFF.

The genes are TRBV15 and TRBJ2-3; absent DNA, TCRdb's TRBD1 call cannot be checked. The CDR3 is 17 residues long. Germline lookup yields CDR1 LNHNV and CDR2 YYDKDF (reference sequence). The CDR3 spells CATSRDRGGTITDTQYF.

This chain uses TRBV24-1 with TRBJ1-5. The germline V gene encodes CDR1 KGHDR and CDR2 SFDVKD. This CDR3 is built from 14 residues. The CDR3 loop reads CATSDSTLTQPQHF.

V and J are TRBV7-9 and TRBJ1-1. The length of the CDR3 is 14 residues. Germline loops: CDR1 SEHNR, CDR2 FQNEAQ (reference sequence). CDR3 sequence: CASSSITSGAEAFF.

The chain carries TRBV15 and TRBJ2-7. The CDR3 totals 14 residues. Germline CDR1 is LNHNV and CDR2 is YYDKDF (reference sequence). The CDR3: CATSSGSGVYEQYF. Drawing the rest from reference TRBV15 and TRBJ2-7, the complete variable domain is DAMVIQNPRYQVTQFGKPVTLSCSQTLNHNVMYWYQQKSSQAPKLLFHYYDKDFNNEADTPDNFQSRRPNTSFCFLDIRSPGLGDTAMYLCATSSGSGVYEQYFGPGTRLTVT.

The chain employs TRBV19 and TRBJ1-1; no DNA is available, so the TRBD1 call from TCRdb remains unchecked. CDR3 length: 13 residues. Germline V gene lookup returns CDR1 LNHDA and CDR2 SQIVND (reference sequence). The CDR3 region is CASTTRLGTEAFF.

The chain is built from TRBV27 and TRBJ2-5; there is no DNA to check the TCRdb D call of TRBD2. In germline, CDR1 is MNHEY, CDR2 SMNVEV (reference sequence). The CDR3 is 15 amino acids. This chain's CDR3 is CASGMGGGSVETQYF.

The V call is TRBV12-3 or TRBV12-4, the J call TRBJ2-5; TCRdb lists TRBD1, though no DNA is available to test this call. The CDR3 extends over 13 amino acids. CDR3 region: CASTVWGPETQYF.

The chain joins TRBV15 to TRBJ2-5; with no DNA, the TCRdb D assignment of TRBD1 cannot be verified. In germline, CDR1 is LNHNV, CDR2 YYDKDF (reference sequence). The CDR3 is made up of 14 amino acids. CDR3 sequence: CATSGRQELETQYF.

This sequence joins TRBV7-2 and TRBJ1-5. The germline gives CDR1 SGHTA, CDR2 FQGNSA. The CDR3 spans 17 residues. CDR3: CASSLVRASRGNQPQHF.

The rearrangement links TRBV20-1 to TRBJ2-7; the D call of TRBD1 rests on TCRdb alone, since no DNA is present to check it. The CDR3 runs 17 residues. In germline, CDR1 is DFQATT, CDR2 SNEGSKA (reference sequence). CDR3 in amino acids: CSARLRDRGPNPYEQYF.

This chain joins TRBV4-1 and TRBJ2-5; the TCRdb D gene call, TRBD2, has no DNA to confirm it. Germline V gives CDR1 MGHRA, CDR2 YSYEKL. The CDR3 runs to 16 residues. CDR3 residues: CASSQGTSGRQETQYF.

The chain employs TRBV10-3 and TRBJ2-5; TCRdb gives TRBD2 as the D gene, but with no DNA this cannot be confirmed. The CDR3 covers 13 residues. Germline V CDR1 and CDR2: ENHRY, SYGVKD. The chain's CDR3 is CAISLLASETQYF.

The CDR3 sequence is CASSLSGQGGYNEQFF. The genes are TRBV27 and TRBJ2-1; TCRdb indicates TRBD1, and absent DNA this call remains unverified. The CDR3 length is 16 residues. Germline V CDR1 and CDR2: MNHEY, SMNVEV (reference sequence).

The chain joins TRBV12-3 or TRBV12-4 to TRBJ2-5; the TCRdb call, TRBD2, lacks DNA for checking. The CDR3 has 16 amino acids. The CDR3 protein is CASSLRLAQIQETQYF.

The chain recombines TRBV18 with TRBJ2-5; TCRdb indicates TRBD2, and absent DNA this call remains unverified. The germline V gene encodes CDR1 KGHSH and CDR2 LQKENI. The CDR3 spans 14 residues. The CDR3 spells CASSSLPPQETQYF.

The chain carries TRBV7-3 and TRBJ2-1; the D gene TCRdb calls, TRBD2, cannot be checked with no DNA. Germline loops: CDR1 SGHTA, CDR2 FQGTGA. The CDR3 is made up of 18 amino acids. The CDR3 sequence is CASSLMVSGGPSYNEQFF.

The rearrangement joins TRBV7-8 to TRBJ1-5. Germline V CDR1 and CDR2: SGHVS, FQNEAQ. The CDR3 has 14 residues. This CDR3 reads CASSLAGFEQPQHF.

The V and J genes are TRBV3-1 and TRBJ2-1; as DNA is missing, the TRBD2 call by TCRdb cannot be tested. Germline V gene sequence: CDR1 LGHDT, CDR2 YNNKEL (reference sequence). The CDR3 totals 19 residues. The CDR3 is CASSQDPRWASGNMDEQFF.